The subject of this entry is one T cell receptor (beta chain). Antigen specificity is unknown. This sample was included in a study of cytomegalovirus exposure and HLA in healthy donors. CDR3 length equals 17 residues. CDR1 and CDR2 (germline): SNHLY, FYNNEI. V shed 8 bases, J shed 6 bases, and the junction held 17 bases outside the gene matches. Study results and caveats: As a later analysis revealed, most CMV-associated TCR beta chains appeared HLA-restricted. What a later analysis showed was that several of the most significant clusters appeared linked to common viral pathogens. Relative to equally common others, HLA-associated TCR beta chains showed greater clonal expansion in a later analysis.

Each donor was healthy, and each was a bone marrow donor. The PCR employed 60 Vbeta primers together with 13 Jbeta primers. Profiling relied on immunoSEQ multiplex PCR, and the TCRdb table lists in-frame clones only, not all of them. The profile shows some 99,000 clones, almost 75% of them singletons. This clonotype was obtained from a man aged 35-49 years in good health and CMV-seronegative. Sequences were obtained from PBMCs. The rearrangement uses TRBV2 and TRBJ2-3; 10 bases are a match to TRBD2. The chain's CDR3 is CASGLVAGGPPEDTQYF. CDR3 bases: TGTGCCAGCGGTCTGGTAGCGGGGGGCCCGCCGGAGGATACGCAGTATTTT.